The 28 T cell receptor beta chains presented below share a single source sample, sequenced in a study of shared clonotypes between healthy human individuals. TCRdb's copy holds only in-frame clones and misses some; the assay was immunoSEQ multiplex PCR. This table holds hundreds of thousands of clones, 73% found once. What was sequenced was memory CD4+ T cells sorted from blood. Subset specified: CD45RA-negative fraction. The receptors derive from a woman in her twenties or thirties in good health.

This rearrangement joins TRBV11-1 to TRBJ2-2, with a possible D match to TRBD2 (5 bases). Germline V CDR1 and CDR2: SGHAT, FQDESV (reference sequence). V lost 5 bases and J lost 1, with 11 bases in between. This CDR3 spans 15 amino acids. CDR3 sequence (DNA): TGTGCCAGCAGCACCGGACTGATGAACACCGGGGAGCTGTTTTTT. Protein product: CASSTGLMNTGELFF.

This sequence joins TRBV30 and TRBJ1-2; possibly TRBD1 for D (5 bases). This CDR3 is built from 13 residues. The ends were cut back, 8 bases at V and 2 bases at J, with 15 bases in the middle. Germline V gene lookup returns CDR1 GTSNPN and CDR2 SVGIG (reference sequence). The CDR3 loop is CARSQGRNYGYTF. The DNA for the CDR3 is TGTGCCCGCTCCCAGGGAAGGAACTATGGCTACACCTTC. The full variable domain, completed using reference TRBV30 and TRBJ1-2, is SQTIHQWPATLVQPVGSPLSLECTVEGTSNPNLYWYRQAAGRGLQLLFYSVGIGQISSEVPQNLSASRPQDRQFILSSKKLLLSDSGFYLCARSQGRNYGYTFGSGTRLTVV.

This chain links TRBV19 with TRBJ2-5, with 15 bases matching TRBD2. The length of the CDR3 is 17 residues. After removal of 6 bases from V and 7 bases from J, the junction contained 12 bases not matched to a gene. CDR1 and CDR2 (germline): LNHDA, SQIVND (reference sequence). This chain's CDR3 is CASSPPGTSGRKGTQYF. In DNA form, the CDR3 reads TGTGCCAGTAGCCCCCCCGGGACTAGCGGGAGGAAGGGGACCCAGTACTTC.

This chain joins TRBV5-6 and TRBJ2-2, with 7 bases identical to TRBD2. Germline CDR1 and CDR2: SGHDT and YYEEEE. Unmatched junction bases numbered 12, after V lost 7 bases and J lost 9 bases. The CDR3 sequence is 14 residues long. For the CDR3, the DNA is TGTGCCAGCGGCCTCCCTGGGACTACCCGGGAGCTGTTTTTT. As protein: CASGLPGTTRELFF. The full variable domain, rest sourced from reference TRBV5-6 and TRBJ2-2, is DAGVTQSPTHLIKTRGQQVTLRCSPKSGHDTVSWYQQALGQGPQFIFQYYEEEERQRGNFPDRFSGHQFPNYSSELNVNALLLGDSALYLCASGLPGTTRELFFGEGSRLTVL.

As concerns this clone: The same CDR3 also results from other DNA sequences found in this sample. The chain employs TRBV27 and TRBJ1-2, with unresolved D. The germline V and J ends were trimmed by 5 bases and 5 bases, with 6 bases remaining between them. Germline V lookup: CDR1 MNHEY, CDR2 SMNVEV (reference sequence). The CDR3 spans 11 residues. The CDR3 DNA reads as TGTGCCAGCAGTCAAGGTTATGGCTACACCTTC. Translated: CASSQGYGYTF.

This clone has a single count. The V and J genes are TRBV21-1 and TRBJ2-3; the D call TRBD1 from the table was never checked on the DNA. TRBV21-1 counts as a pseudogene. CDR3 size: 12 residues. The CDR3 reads CASSKRQGPQYF. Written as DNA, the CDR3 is TGTGCCAGCAGCAAAAGGCAGGGGCCGCAGTATTTT.

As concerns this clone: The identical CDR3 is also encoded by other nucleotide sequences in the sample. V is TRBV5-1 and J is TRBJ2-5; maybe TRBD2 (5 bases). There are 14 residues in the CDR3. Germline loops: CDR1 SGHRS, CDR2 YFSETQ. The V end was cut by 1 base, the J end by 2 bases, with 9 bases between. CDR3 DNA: TGCGCCAGCAGCTTGCTAACGGGGCAAGAGACCCAGTACTTC. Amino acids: CASSLLTGQETQYF.

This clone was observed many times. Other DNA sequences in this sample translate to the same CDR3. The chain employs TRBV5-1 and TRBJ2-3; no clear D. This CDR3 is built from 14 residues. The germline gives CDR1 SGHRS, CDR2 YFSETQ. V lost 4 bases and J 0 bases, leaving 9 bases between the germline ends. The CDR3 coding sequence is TGCGCCAGCAGCCCTGGACCAAGCACAGATACGCAGTATTTT. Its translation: CASSPGPSTDTQYF.

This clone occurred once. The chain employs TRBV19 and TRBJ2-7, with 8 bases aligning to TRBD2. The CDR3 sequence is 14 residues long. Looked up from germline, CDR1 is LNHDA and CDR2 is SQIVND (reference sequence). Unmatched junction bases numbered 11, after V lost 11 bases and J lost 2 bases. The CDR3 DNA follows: TGTGCCCCCCCGGAGCGAGCGGGGGCCTACGAGCAGTACTTC. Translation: CAPPERAGAYEQYF.

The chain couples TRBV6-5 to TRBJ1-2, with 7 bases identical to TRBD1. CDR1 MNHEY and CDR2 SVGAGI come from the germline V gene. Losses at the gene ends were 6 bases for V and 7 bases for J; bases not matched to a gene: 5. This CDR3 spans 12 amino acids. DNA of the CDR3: TGTGCCAGCAGAAGCGCAGGGGGTGGCTACACCTTC. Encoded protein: CASRSAGGGYTF.

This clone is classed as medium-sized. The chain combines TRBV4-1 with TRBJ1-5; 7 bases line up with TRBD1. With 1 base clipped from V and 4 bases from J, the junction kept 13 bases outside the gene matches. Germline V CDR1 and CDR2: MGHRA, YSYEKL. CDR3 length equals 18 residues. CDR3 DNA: TGCGCCAGCAGCCAAGTCCGACTCGGGACAGAAACAAATCAGCCCCAGCATTTT. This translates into CASSQVRLGTETNQPQHF.

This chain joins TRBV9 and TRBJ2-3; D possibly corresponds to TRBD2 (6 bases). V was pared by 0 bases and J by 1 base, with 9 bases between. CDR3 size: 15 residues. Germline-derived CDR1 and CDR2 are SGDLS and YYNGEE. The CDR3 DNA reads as TGTGCCAGCAGCGTAGTCGGGAGTGGCACAGATACGCAGTATTTT. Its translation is CASSVVGSGTDTQYF.

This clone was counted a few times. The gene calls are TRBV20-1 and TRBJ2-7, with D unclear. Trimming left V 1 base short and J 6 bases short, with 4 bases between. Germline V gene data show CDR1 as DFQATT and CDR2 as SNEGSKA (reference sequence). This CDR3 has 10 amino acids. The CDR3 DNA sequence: TGCAGTGCTAGAGTCCGCGAGCAGTACTTC. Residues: CSARVREQYF.

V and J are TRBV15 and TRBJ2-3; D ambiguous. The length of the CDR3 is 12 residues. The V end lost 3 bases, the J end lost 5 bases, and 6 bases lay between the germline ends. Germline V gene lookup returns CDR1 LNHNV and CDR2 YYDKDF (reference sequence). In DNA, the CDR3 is TGTGCCACCAGCAGTAGGTTAGATACGCAGTATTTT. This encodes CATSSRLDTQYF. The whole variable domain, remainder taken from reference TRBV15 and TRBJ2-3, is DAMVIQNPRYQVTQFGKPVTLSCSQTLNHNVMYWYQQKSSQAPKLLFHYYDKDFNNEADTPDNFQSRRPNTSFCFLDIRSPGLGDTAMYLCATSSRLDTQYFGPGTRLTVL.

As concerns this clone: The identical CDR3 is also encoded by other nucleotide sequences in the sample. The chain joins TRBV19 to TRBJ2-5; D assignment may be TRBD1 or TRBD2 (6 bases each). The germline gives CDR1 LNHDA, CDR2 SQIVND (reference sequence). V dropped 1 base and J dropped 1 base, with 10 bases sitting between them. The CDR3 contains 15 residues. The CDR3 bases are TGTGCCAGTAGTATAGGCGGGACATCCCAAGAGACCCAGTACTTC. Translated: CASSIGGTSQETQYF.

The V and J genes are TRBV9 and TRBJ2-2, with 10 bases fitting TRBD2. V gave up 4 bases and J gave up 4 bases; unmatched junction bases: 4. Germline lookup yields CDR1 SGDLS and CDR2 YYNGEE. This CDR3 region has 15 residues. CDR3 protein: CASSLAGGSTGELFF. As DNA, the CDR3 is TGTGCCAGCAGCTTAGCGGGAGGATCCACCGGGGAGCTGTTTTTT.

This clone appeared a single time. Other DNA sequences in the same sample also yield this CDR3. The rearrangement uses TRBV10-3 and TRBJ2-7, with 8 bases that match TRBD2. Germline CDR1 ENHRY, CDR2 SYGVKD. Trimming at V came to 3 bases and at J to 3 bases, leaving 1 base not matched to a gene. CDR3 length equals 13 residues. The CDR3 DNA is TGTGCCATCAGTGAAGGGACTAGCTACGAGCAGTACTTC. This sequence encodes CAISEGTSYEQYF.

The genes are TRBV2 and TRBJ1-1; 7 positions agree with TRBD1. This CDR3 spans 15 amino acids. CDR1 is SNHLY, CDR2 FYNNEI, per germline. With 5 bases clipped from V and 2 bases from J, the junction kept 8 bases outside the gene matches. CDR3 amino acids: CASSLIGTVNTEAFF. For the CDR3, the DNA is TGTGCCAGCAGTCTCATCGGGACAGTCAACACTGAAGCTTTCTTT.

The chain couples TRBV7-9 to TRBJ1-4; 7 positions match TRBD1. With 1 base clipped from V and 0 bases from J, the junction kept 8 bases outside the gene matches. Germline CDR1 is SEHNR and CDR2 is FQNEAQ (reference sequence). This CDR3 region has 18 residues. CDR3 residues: CASSLGTGISATNEKLFF. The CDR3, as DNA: TGTGCCAGCAGCTTAGGGACAGGTATATCCGCAACTAATGAAAAACTGTTTTTT. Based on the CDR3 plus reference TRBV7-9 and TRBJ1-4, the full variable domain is DTGVSQNPRHKITKRGQNVTFRCDPISEHNRLYWYRQTLGQGPEFLTYFQNEAQLEKSRLLSDRFSAERPKGSFSTLEIQRTEQGDSAMYLCASSLGTGISATNEKLFFGSGTQLSVL.

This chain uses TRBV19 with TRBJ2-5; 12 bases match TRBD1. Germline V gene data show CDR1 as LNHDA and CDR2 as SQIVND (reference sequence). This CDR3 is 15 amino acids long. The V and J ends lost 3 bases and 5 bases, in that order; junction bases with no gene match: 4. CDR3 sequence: CASSMGTGGAETQYF. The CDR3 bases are TGTGCCAGTAGTATGGGGACAGGGGGCGCGGAGACCCAGTACTTC.

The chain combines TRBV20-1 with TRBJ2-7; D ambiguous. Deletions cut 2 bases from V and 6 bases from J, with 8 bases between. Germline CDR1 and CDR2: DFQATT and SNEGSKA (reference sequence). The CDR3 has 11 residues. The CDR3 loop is CSARLRGEQYF. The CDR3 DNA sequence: TGCAGTGCTAGATTGCGTGGCGAGCAGTACTTC.

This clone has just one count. CDR3 residues: CASSATERRQSKNQPQHF. CDR3 sequence (DNA): TGTGCCAGCAGTGCGACCGAGCGAAGACAGTCTAAGAATCAGCCCCAGCATTTT. This chain uses TRBV28 with TRBJ1-5; maybe TRBD1 (5 bases). The V end lost 5 bases, the J end lost 4 bases, and 24 bases lay between the germline ends. The CDR3 contains 18 residues. Per germline, CDR1 MDHEN and CDR2 SYDVKM.

The CDR3 DNA reads TGTGCCAGCTCGGGTCCGGGACAGGGGTTGGATGGCTACACCTTC. Translating it yields CASSGPGQGLDGYTF. The V and J genes are TRBV18 and TRBJ1-2; 10 positions match TRBD1. Trimming removed 6 bases from V and 6 bases from J; junction bases left unmatched: 10. This CDR3 contains 15 residues. CDR1 and CDR2 (germline): KGHSH, LQKENI.

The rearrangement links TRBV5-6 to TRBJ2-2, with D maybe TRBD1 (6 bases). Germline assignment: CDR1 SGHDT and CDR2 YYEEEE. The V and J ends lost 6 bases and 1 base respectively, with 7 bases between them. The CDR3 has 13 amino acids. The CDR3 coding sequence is TGTGCCAGCAACAGGGAGAACACCGGGGAGCTGTTTTTT. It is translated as CASNRENTGELFF.

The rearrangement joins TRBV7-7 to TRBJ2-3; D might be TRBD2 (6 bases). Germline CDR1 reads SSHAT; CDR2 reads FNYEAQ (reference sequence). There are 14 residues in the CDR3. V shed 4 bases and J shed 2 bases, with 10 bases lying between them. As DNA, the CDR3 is TGTGCCAGCAGCTCCGGAGGGTTCACAGATACGCAGTATTTT. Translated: CASSSGGFTDTQYF.

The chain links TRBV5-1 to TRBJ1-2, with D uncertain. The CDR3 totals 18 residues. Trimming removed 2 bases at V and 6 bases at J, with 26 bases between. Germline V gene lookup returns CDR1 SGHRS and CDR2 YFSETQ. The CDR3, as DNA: TGCGCCAGCAGCTTTGCCCCCGCCGATCCAAGGAATATAAATGGCTACACCTTC. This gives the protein CASSFAPADPRNINGYTF.

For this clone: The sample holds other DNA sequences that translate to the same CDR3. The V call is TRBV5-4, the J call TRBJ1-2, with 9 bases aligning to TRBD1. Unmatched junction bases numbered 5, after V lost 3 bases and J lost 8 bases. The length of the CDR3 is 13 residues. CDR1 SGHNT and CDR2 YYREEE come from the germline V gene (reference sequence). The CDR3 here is CASSSDRGYGYTF. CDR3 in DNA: TGTGCCAGCAGCTCCGACAGGGGGTACGGCTACACCTTC.

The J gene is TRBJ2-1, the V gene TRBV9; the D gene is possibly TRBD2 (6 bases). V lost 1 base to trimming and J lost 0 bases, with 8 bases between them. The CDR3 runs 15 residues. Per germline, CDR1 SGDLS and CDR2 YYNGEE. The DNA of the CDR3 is TGTGCCAGCAGCGTAAACGGGGGCTCCTACAATGAGCAGTTCTTC. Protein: CASSVNGGSYNEQFF. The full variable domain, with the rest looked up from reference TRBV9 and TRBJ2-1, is DSGVTQTPKHLITATGQRVTLRCSPRSGDLSVYWYQQSLDQGLQFLIQYYNGEERAKGNILERFSAQQFPDLHSELNLSSLELGDSALYFCASSVNGGSYNEQFFGPGTRLTVL.